Listed below are T cell receptor beta chains from one sample, sequenced in a study of identical twins. From the 5' RACE reads, TCRdb called clonotypes with MiXCR, one entry per CDR3 protein. In the table there are 520,000 or so distinct CDR3 sequences, approximately 22% of which are singletons. These data also featured in a second study, about T cells expressing NK-cell markers.

The sample consisted of CD4+ T cells sorted from blood. The receptors shown here come from a woman in her late teens or twenties in good health. Each CDR3 is given with its conserved first and last residue. A D gene is named only where the DNA matches it firmly. Expanded clones get a size class; other rows say once, few or many, or leave the size out.

d_call: -; v_call: TRBV29-1; clone_size: few; j_call: TRBJ2-5; cdr3_aa: CSVAGPPSETQYF; cdr3_nt: TGCAGCGTCGCCGGGCCGCCGAGCGAGACCCAGTACTTC
d_call: -; v_call: TRBV3-1; clone_size: -; j_call: TRBJ2-1; cdr3_aa: CASSQEGEQFF; cdr3_nt: TGTGCCAGCAGCCAAGAGGGTGAGCAGTTCTTC
d_call: TRBD2; v_call: TRBV20-1; clone_size: many; j_call: TRBJ2-1; cdr3_aa: CSARPLGLAGSNEQFF; cdr3_nt: TGCAGTGCTAGACCGCTGGGACTAGCAGGTTCCAATGAGCAGTTCTTC
d_call: -; v_call: TRBV20-1; clone_size: -; j_call: TRBJ2-7; cdr3_aa: CSARVAGARQGGEQYF; cdr3_nt: TGCAGTGCTAGAGTTGCAGGAGCGCGTCAAGGAGGGGAGCAGTACTTC
d_call: TRBD2; v_call: TRBV6-5; clone_size: few; j_call: TRBJ2-1; cdr3_aa: CASSYFRTRGSNEQFF; cdr3_nt: TGTGCCAGCAGTTACTTCAGGACTAGGGGAAGTAATGAGCAGTTCTTC
d_call: TRBD1; v_call: TRBV12-3/TRBV12-4; clone_size: few; j_call: TRBJ1-5; cdr3_aa: CASKNTGDNQPQHF; cdr3_nt: TGTGCCAGCAAGAATACAGGGGACAATCAGCCCCAGCATTTT
d_call: -; v_call: TRBV24-1; clone_size: many; j_call: TRBJ2-1; cdr3_aa: CATSVGSRDEQFF; cdr3_nt: TGTGCCACCAGTGTTGGTAGCAGGGATGAGCAGTTCTTC
d_call: -; v_call: TRBV10-3; clone_size: many; j_call: TRBJ1-2; cdr3_aa: CAISESGGYTF; cdr3_nt: TGTGCCATCAGTGAGTCGGGTGGCTACACCTTC
d_call: -; v_call: TRBV20-1; clone_size: few; j_call: TRBJ2-1; cdr3_aa: CSALKSSYNEQFF; cdr3_nt: TGCAGTGCTCTAAAGAGCTCCTACAATGAGCAGTTCTTC
d_call: -; v_call: TRBV5-1; clone_size: -; j_call: TRBJ1-1; cdr3_aa: CASSLGEGMNTEAFF; cdr3_nt: TGCGCCAGCAGCTTGGGGGAGGGTATGAACACTGAAGCTTTCTTT
d_call: TRBD1; v_call: TRBV20-1; clone_size: -; j_call: TRBJ1-2; cdr3_aa: CSAKPGQFYGYTF; cdr3_nt: TGCAGTGCTAAGCCGGGACAGTTTTATGGCTACACCTTC
d_call: -; v_call: TRBV20-1; clone_size: few; j_call: TRBJ2-7; cdr3_aa: CSARTGLRYEQYF; cdr3_nt: TGCAGTGCTAGAACGGGCCTTAGATACGAGCAGTACTTC
d_call: -; v_call: TRBV6-2/TRBV6-3; clone_size: -; j_call: TRBJ2-1; cdr3_aa: CASSTRAGGAFF; cdr3_nt: TGTGCCAGCAGTACACGGGCCGGCGGGGCGTTCTTC
d_call: -; v_call: TRBV7-9; clone_size: few; j_call: TRBJ2-1; cdr3_aa: CASSFNGGSSYNEQFF; cdr3_nt: TGTGCCAGCAGCTTTAACGGCGGAAGCTCCTACAATGAGCAGTTCTTC
d_call: -; v_call: TRBV5-1; clone_size: many; j_call: TRBJ2-1; cdr3_aa: CASSLAIDNEQFF; cdr3_nt: TGCGCCAGCAGCTTGGCGATAGACAATGAGCAGTTCTTC
d_call: -; v_call: TRBV10-1; clone_size: -; j_call: TRBJ2-3; cdr3_aa: CASSDGGTDTQYF; cdr3_nt: TGCGCCAGCAGTGACGGGGGCACAGATACGCAGTATTTT
d_call: -; v_call: TRBV5-1; clone_size: -; j_call: TRBJ2-7; cdr3_aa: CASSPILASSYEQYF; cdr3_nt: TGCGCCAGCAGCCCTATCCTAGCCTCCTCCTACGAGCAGTACTTC
d_call: -; v_call: TRBV20-1; clone_size: -; j_call: TRBJ1-5; cdr3_aa: CSALTRGNQPQHF; cdr3_nt: TGCAGTGCCCTTACGAGGGGGAATCAGCCCCAGCATTTT
d_call: -; v_call: TRBV29-1; clone_size: -; j_call: TRBJ2-3; cdr3_aa: CSVELLARTDTQYF; cdr3_nt: TGCAGCGTTGAACTGCTAGCACGCACAGATACGCAGTATTTT
d_call: -; v_call: TRBV21-1; clone_size: -; j_call: TRBJ1-4; cdr3_aa: CASSKARDSTNEKLFF; cdr3_nt: TGTGCCAGCAGCAAAGCGAGAGACAGCACTAATGAAAAACTGTTTTTT
d_call: TRBD2; v_call: TRBV9; clone_size: few; j_call: TRBJ2-5; cdr3_aa: CASSPRSGEPQETQYF; cdr3_nt: TGTGCCAGCAGCCCCCGTAGCGGGGAGCCCCAAGAGACCCAGTACTTC
d_call: TRBD2; v_call: TRBV10-1; clone_size: many; j_call: TRBJ2-5; cdr3_aa: CASSESGLAGRETQYF; cdr3_nt: TGCGCCAGCAGTGAGTCTGGGCTAGCGGGAAGGGAGACCCAGTACTTC
d_call: TRBD2; v_call: TRBV7-8; clone_size: -; j_call: TRBJ2-2; cdr3_aa: CASSLVPSGSSNTGELFF; cdr3_nt: TGTGCCAGCAGCTTAGTCCCTAGCGGGAGCTCGAACACCGGGGAGCTGTTTTTT
d_call: -; v_call: TRBV4-3; clone_size: few; j_call: TRBJ1-6; cdr3_aa: CASSQEGDSPLHF; cdr3_nt: TGCGCCAGCAGCCAAGAAGGGGATTCACCCCTCCACTTT
d_call: TRBD2; v_call: TRBV20-1; clone_size: -; j_call: TRBJ2-1; cdr3_aa: CSAPGGRDEQFF; cdr3_nt: TGCAGTGCTCCGGGGGGGCGGGATGAGCAGTTCTTC
d_call: TRBD1; v_call: TRBV5-1; clone_size: few; j_call: TRBJ2-7; cdr3_aa: CASSGGTMYEQYF; cdr3_nt: TGCGCCAGCTCAGGGGGTACGATGTACGAGCAGTACTTC
d_call: TRBD1; v_call: TRBV9; clone_size: -; j_call: TRBJ2-3; cdr3_aa: CASSIQGDTDTQYF; cdr3_nt: TGTGCCAGCAGCATCCAGGGGGACACAGATACGCAGTATTTT
d_call: -; v_call: TRBV27; clone_size: -; j_call: TRBJ2-1; cdr3_aa: CASSLFAHREQFF; cdr3_nt: TGTGCCAGCAGTTTATTCGCCCACCGTGAGCAGTTCTTC
d_call: TRBD2; v_call: TRBV29-1; clone_size: few; j_call: TRBJ2-2; cdr3_aa: CSVDATPGDSGKGGELFF; cdr3_nt: TGCAGCGTTGACGCCACACCCGGGGATAGCGGGAAGGGCGGGGAGCTGTTTTTT
d_call: -; v_call: TRBV20-1; clone_size: -; j_call: TRBJ2-5; cdr3_aa: CSAAGTATRKTQYF; cdr3_nt: TGCAGTGCTGCCGGGACTGCAACCCGTAAGACCCAGTACTTC
d_call: TRBD2; v_call: TRBV7-2; clone_size: -; j_call: TRBJ2-1; cdr3_aa: CASSLRSGTYNEQFF; cdr3_nt: TGTGCCAGCAGCTTACGAAGCGGGACCTACAATGAGCAGTTCTTC
d_call: TRBD2; v_call: TRBV20-1; clone_size: -; j_call: TRBJ2-1; cdr3_aa: CSAASGGAEQFF; cdr3_nt: TGCAGTGCTGCTAGCGGGGGGGCTGAGCAGTTCTTC
d_call: -; v_call: TRBV3-1; clone_size: -; j_call: TRBJ2-7; cdr3_aa: CASSQEGSYEQYF; cdr3_nt: TGTGCCAGCAGCCAAGAAGGGTCCTACGAGCAGTACTTC
d_call: TRBD2; v_call: TRBV9; clone_size: -; j_call: TRBJ2-5; cdr3_aa: CASSGSPGGETQYF; cdr3_nt: TGTGCCAGCAGCGGATCACCGGGGGGGGAGACCCAGTACTTC
d_call: TRBD1; v_call: TRBV7-9; clone_size: -; j_call: TRBJ2-1; cdr3_aa: CASSPTGGQGPYNEQFF; cdr3_nt: TGTGCCAGCAGCCCCACGGGGGGACAGGGTCCCTACAATGAGCAGTTCTTC
d_call: -; v_call: TRBV20-1; clone_size: -; j_call: TRBJ2-5; cdr3_aa: CSAPLGGTVTQYF; cdr3_nt: TGCAGTGCTCCCCTCGGGGGTACTGTGACCCAGTACTTC
d_call: -; v_call: TRBV11-3; clone_size: few; j_call: TRBJ2-7; cdr3_aa: CASSSKASSYEQYF; cdr3_nt: TGTGCCAGCAGCAGTAAGGCGTCCTCCTACGAGCAGTACTTC
d_call: -; v_call: TRBV6-1; clone_size: few; j_call: TRBJ1-1; cdr3_aa: CASSQMHTGRHTEAFF; cdr3_nt: TGTGCCAGCAGCCAGATGCATACAGGGAGACACACTGAAGCTTTCTTT
d_call: -; v_call: TRBV10-3; clone_size: -; j_call: TRBJ2-2; cdr3_aa: CAISEGQRVSTGELFF; cdr3_nt: TGTGCCATCAGTGAGGGCCAGCGGGTCAGCACCGGGGAGCTGTTTTTT
d_call: -; v_call: TRBV7-9; clone_size: -; j_call: TRBJ1-4; cdr3_aa: CASSQGSDEKLFF; cdr3_nt: TGTGCCAGCAGTCAAGGGTCCGATGAAAAACTGTTTTTT
d_call: -; v_call: TRBV5-5; clone_size: -; j_call: TRBJ2-7; cdr3_aa: CASSLRQDSSEQYF; cdr3_nt: TGTGCCAGCAGCTTGCGGCAGGATTCTAGCGAGCAGTACTTC
d_call: -; v_call: TRBV12-3/TRBV12-4; clone_size: -; j_call: TRBJ1-6; cdr3_aa: CASSSLVRNSPLHF; cdr3_nt: TGTGCCAGCAGTTCCTTGGTCCGCAATTCACCCCTCCACTTT
d_call: -; v_call: TRBV10-3; clone_size: few; j_call: TRBJ2-1; cdr3_aa: CAISGRGTNEQFF; cdr3_nt: TGTGCCATCAGTGGGCGGGGAACGAATGAGCAGTTCTTC
d_call: -; v_call: TRBV4-3; clone_size: few; j_call: TRBJ2-2; cdr3_aa: CASSQEVQNTGELFF; cdr3_nt: TGCGCCAGCAGCCAAGAAGTACAGAACACCGGGGAGCTGTTTTTT